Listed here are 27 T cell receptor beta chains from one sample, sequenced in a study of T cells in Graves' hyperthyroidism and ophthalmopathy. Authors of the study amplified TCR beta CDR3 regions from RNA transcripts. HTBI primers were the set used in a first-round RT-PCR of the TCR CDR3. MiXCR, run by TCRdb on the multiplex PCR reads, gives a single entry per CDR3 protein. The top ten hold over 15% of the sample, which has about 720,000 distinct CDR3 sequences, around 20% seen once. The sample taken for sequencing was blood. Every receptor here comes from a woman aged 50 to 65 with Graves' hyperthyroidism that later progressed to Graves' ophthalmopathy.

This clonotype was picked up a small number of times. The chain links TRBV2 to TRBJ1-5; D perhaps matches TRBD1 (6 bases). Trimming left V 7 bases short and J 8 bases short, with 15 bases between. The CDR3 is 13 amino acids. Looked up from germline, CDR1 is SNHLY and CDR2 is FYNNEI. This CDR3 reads CASNYDRLEPQHF. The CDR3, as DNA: TGTGCCAGCAACTACGACAGGCTGGAGCCCCAGCATTTT.

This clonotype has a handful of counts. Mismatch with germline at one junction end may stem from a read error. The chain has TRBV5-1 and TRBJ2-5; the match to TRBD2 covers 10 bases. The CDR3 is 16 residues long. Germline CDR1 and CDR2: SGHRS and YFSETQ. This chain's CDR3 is CASSWGWTSGQETQHF. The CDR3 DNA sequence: TGCGCCAGCAGCTGGGGGTGGACTAGCGGCCAAGAGACCCAGCACTTC.

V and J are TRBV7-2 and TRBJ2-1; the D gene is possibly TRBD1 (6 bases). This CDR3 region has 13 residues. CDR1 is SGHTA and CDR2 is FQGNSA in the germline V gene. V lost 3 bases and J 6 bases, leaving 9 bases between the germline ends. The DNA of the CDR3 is TGTGCCAGCAGCTTCGGGGACACCAATGAGCAGTTCTTC. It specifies CASSFGDTNEQFF.

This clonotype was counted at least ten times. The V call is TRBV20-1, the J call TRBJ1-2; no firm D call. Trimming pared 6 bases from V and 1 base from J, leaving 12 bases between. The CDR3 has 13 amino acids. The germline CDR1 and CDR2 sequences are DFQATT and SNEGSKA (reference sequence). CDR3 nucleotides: TGCAGTGCCCAGCCCCCGGATAACTATGGCTACACCTTC. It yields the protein CSAQPPDNYGYTF.

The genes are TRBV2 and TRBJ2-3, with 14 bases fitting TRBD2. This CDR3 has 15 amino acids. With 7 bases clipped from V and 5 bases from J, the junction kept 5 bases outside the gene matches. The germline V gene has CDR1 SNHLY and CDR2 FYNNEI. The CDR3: CASIETSGGEDTQYF. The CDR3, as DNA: TGTGCCAGCATTGAGACTAGCGGGGGGGAAGATACGCAGTATTTT.

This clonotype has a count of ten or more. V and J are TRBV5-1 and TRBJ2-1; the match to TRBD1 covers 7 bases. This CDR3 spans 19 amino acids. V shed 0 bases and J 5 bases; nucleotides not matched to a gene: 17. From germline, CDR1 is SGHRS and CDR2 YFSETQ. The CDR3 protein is CASSLEWAESGTANNEQFF. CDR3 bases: TGCGCCAGCAGCTTGGAATGGGCTGAATCCGGGACAGCAAACAATGAGCAGTTCTTC.

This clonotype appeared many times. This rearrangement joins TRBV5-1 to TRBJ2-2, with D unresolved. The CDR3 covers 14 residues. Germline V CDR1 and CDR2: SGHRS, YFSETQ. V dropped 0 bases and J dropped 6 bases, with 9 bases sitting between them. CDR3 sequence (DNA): TGCGCCAGCAGCTTGGGGACCTTAGCCGGGGAGCTGTTTTTT. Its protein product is CASSLGTLAGELFF.

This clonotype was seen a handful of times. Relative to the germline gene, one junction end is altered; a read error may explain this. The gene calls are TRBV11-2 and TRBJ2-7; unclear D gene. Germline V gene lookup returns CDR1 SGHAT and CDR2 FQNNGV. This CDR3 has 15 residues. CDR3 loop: CASSQEATHPYEQYF. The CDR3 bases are TGCGCCAGCAGCCAAGAAGCGACCCACCCCTACGAGCAGTACTTC.

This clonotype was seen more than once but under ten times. In DNA, the CDR3 is TGTGCCAGCAGTGAAGCAGGGGCAGGGGTTACTGGGGCCAACGTCCTGACTTTC. Translating it yields CASSEAGAGVTGANVLTF. The chain has TRBV2 and TRBJ2-6; D perhaps matches TRBD1 (6 bases). The CDR3 length is 18 residues. With 0 bases removed from V and 2 bases from J, the gap between germline ends came to 14 bases. Germline CDR1 is SNHLY and CDR2 is FYNNEI.

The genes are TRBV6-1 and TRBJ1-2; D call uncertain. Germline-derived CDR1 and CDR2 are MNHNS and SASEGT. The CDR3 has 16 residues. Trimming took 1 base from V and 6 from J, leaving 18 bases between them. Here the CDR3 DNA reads TGTGCCAGCAGTGAAGGGTCGGAAGGGCCCGCGGATGGCTACACCTTC. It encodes CASSEGSEGPADGYTF.

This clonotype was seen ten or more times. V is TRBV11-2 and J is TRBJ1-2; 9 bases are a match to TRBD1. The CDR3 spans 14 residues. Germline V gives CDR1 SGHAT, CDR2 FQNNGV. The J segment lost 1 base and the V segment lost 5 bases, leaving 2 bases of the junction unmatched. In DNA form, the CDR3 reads TGTGCCAGCAGCCCGACAGGGGGTAACTATGGCTACACCTTC. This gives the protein CASSPTGGNYGYTF.

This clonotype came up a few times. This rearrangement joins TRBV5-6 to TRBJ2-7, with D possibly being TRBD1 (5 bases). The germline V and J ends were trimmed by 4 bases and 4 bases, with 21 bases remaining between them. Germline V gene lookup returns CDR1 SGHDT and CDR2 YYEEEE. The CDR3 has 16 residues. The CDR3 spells CASSPGDWGGFYEQYF. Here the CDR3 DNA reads TGTGCCAGCAGCCCTGGTGACTGGGGCGGTTTTTACGAGCAGTACTTC.

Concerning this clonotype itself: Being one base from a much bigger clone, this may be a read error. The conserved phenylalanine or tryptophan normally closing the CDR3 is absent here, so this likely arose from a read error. CDR3 protein: CSASPGGTYEQYL. The CDR3 DNA sequence: TGCAGTGCTTCTCCCGGGGGGACCTACGAGCAGTACCTC. The V call is TRBV20-1, the J call TRBJ2-7; 7 bases match TRBD2. Trimming removed 5 bases from V and 2 bases from J; junction bases left unmatched: 6. The CDR3 length is 13 residues. Looked up from germline, CDR1 is DFQATT and CDR2 is SNEGSKA (reference sequence).

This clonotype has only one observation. CDR3 DNA: TGCGCCAGCAGAAGGGACTGGGGTTCGGTAGATACGCAGTATTTT. Translating it yields CASRRDWGSVDTQYF. This chain uses TRBV5-1 with TRBJ2-3; a weak D match, TRBD2 (6 bases). The CDR3 runs to 15 residues. Trimming took off 5 bases at V and 5 bases at J, with 18 bases between the two ends. CDR1 is SGHRS and CDR2 is YFSETQ in the germline V gene.

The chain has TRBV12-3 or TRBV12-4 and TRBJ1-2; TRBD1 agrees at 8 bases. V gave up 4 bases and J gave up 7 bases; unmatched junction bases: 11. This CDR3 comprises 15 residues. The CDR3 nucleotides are TGTGCCAGCAGTTCTACTCAGGGGGCTTCGAGTGGCTACACCTTC. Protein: CASSSTQGASSGYTF.

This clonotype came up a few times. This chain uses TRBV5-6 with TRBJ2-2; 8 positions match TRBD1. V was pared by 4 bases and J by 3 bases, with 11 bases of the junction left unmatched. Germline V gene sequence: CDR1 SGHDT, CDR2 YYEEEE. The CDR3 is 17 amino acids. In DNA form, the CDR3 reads TGTGCCAGCAGCCTACCTAGGACAGGGACGGACACCGGGGAGCTGTTTTTT. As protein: CASSLPRTGTDTGELFF.

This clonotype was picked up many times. The CDR3 DNA is TGTGCCAGCAGCCACCTGGAGGGGGCCACCTACGAGCAGTACTTC. Protein product: CASSHLEGATYEQYF. This chain connects TRBV3-1 to TRBJ2-7; D may be TRBD1 (7 bases). Germline-derived CDR1 and CDR2 are LGHDT and YNNKEL (reference sequence). Trimming took off 3 bases at V and 2 bases at J, with 14 bases between the two ends. This CDR3 spans 15 amino acids.

The CDR3 sequence is CASRASSGGVETYNEQFF. The CDR3 DNA is TGTGCCAGCAGAGCGTCTAGCGGGGGGGTCGAAACCTACAATGAGCAGTTCTTC. The chain joins TRBV2 to TRBJ2-1, with 12 bases fitting TRBD2. There are 18 residues in the CDR3. Germline V gene data show CDR1 as SNHLY and CDR2 as FYNNEI. V shed 6 bases, J shed 2 bases, and the junction held 11 bases outside the gene matches.

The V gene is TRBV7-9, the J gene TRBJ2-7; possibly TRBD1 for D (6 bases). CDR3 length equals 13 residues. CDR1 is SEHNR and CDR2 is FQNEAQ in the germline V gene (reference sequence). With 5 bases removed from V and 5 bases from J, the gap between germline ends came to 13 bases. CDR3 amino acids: CASSHRERDEQYF. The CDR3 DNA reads TGTGCCAGCAGCCACAGGGAAAGGGACGAGCAGTACTTC.

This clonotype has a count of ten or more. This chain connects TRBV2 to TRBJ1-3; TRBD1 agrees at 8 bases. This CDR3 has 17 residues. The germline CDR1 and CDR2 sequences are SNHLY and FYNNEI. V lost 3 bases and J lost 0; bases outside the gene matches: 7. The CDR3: CASSEGQDYYSGNTIYF. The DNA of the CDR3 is TGTGCCAGCAGTGAGGGACAGGACTACTACTCTGGAAACACCATATATTTT.

This chain's CDR3 is CASSQMRAGGTDEQFF. The CDR3, as DNA: TGCGCCAGCAGCCAGATGAGAGCGGGGGGTACGGATGAGCAGTTCTTC. The chain has TRBV5-1 and TRBJ2-1; 9 bases are a match to TRBD2. The CDR3 totals 16 residues. Unmatched junction bases numbered 13, after V lost 4 bases and J lost 8 bases. Germline assignment: CDR1 SGHRS and CDR2 YFSETQ.

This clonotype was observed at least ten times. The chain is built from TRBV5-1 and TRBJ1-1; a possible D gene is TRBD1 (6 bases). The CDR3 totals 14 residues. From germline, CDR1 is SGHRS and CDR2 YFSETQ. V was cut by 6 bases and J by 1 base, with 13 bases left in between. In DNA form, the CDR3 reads TGCGCCAGCAACAAGAACAGGGAGAACACTGAAGCTTTCTTT. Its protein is CASNKNRENTEAFF.

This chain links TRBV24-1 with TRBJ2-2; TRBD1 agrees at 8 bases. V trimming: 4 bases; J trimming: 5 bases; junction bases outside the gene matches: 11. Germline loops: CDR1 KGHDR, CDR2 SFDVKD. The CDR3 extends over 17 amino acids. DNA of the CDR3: TGTGCCACCAGTGAACATTCCGACAGGGGTGATACCGGGGAGCTGTTTTTT. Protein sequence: CATSEHSDRGDTGELFF.

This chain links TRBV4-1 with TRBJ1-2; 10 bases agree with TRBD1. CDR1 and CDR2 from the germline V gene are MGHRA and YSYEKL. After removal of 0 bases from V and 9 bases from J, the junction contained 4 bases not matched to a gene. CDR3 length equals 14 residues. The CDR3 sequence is CASSQEGTGVSYTF. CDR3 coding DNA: TGCGCCAGCAGCCAAGAAGGGACAGGGGTGAGCTACACCTTC.

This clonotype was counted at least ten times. The CDR3 coding sequence is TGCAGTGCTTGGACTAAGGACCGGCTGGGGCAAGAGACCCAGTACTTC. Amino acids: CSAWTKDRLGQETQYF. The genes are TRBV20-1 and TRBJ2-5, with a tentative D call TRBD2 (6 bases). The germline gives CDR1 DFQATT, CDR2 SNEGSKA (reference sequence). This CDR3 is built from 16 residues. Trimming removed 5 bases from V and 2 bases from J, with 21 bases in between.

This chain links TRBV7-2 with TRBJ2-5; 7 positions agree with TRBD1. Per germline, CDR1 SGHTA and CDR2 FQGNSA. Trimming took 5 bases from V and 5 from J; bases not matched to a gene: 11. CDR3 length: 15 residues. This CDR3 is CASSQRQGFGETQYF. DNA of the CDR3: TGTGCCAGCAGCCAGCGACAGGGATTTGGGGAGACCCAGTACTTC.

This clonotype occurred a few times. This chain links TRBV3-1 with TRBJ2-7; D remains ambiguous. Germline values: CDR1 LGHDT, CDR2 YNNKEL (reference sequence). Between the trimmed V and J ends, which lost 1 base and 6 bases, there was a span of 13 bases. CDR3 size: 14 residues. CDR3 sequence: CASSQGALLSEQYF. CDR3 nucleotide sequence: TGTGCCAGCAGCCAAGGGGCCCTTCTCTCCGAGCAGTACTTC.